These T cell receptor beta chains were read from a single sample in a study of blood T cell repertoires in COVID-19. Data came from immunoSEQ multiplex PCR; TCRdb stores just in-frame clones and leaves some out. The table lists 270,000 or so clones, 70% to 90% of them singletons. The sample was peripheral blood. The receptors were gathered from a woman in her twenties or thirties with active or convalescent COVID-19. CDR3s include the opening cysteine and the closing phenylalanine or tryptophan. The D gene is left open where the match is weak. Clone size appears in some rows only: once, few, many, or a class for an expanded clone.

D,V,size,J,DNA,CDR3
-,TRBV6-5,few,TRBJ1-6,TGTGCCAGCAGTTCGCATACAAATTCACCCCTCCACTTT,CASSSHTNSPLHF
TRBD1,TRBV30,-,TRBJ1-4,TGTGCCTGGAGTGCAAGGGGGCTGGGGGAAAAACTGTTTTTT,CAWSARGLGEKLFF
-,TRBV6-5,-,TRBJ1-2,TGTGCCAGCAGTTACCGTCACTATGGCTACACCTTC,CASSYRHYGYTF
-,TRBV6-6,-,TRBJ2-2,TGTGCCAGCAGTTACAGACACTTCACCGGGGAGCTGTTTTTT,CASSYRHFTGELFF
-,TRBV6-2/TRBV6-3,-,TRBJ2-7,TGTGCCAGCAGCCCCCAGGCCGCAGGGTGGCAGGACGAGCAGTACTTC,CASSPQAAGWQDEQYF
-,TRBV19,once,TRBJ2-4,TGTGCCAGTAGTCTTTCCTTAGGGAGGGCCAAAAACATTCAGTACTTC,CASSLSLGRAKNIQYF
-,TRBV4-3,-,TRBJ2-7,TGCGCCAGCAGCCAAGATTTCACCTACGAGCAGTACTTC,CASSQDFTYEQYF
-,TRBV5-1,few,TRBJ1-3,TGCGCCAGCAGCTTGGGACAGGACTCTGGAAACACCATATATTTT,CASSLGQDSGNTIYF
-,TRBV19,-,TRBJ1-6,TGTGCCAGTAGTACGGGAGCGAGGAATTCACCCCTCCACTTT,CASSTGARNSPLHF
TRBD1,TRBV19,-,TRBJ1-2,TGTGCCAGTAGCTGGGACAGGGGTCTCTATGGCTACACCTTC,CASSWDRGLYGYTF
TRBD2,TRBV11-3,-,TRBJ2-1,TGTGCCAGCAGCTTAGATGGGCGACTAGCGGGGTTCAATGAGCAGTTCTTC,CASSLDGRLAGFNEQFF
-,TRBV5-1,-,TRBJ2-7,TGCGCCAGCAGGGGTGGTTATGCGGGCCACGAGCAGTACTTC,CASRGGYAGHEQYF
TRBD1,TRBV5-4,-,TRBJ2-1,TGTGCCAGCAGCCCGGACAGGGGGCGTGATGAGCAGTTCTTC,CASSPDRGRDEQFF
-,TRBV27,-,TRBJ1-1,TGTGCCAGCAGTGGACTCGGTAGGCGGCCTACGAACACTGAAGCTTTCTTT,CASSGLGRRPTNTEAFF
-,TRBV29-1,-,TRBJ2-5,TGCAGCGTTGAAGGGCGGCAGGGAGGTAGGAAGACCCAGTACTTC,CSVEGRQGGRKTQYF
-,TRBV6-5,-,TRBJ1-1,TGTGCCACCTGTGGGCGGGGATACACTGAAGCTTTCTTT,CATCGRGYTEAFF
TRBD2,TRBV19,once,TRBJ2-3,TGTGCCAGTAGTATGAGCGGGGTCACAGATACGCAGTATTTT,CASSMSGVTDTQYF
-,TRBV29-1,-,TRBJ2-1,TGCAGCGCCCGAGGCAGGGATGGCTACAATGAGCAGTTCTTC,CSARGRDGYNEQFF
-,TRBV18,-,TRBJ2-1,TGTGCCAGCTCACCGAGCACGATCAATGAGCAGTTCTTC,CASSPSTINEQFF